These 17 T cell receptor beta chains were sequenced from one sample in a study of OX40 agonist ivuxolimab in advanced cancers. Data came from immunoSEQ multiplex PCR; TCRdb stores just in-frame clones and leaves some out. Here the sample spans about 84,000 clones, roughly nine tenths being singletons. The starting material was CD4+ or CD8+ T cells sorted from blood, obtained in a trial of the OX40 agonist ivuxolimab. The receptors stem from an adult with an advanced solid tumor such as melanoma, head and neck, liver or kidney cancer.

The CDR3 reads CASSPKRSSDTGYPAGANVLTF. Written as DNA, the CDR3 is TGTGCCAGCTCACCAAAACGGTCGTCGGACACGGGGTATCCGGCTGGGGCCAACGTCCTGACTTTC. This chain uses TRBV18 with TRBJ2-6; D is possibly TRBD1 or TRBD2 (5 bases each). CDR3 size: 22 residues. The germline V gene has CDR1 KGHSH and CDR2 LQKENI. V was trimmed by 2 bases and J by 2 bases, leaving 28 bases between them.

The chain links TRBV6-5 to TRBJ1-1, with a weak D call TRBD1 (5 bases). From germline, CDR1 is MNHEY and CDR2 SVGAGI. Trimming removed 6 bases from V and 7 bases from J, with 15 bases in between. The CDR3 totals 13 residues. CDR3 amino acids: CASRDGVGGEAFF. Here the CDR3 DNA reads TGTGCCAGCAGAGACGGCGTTGGGGGTGAAGCTTTCTTT.

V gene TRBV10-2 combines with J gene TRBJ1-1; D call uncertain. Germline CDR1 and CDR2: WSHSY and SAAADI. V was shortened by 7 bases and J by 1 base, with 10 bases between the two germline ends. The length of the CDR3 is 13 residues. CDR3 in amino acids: CASTPRANTEAFF. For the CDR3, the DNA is TGCGCCAGCACTCCGCGGGCGAACACTGAAGCTTTCTTT.

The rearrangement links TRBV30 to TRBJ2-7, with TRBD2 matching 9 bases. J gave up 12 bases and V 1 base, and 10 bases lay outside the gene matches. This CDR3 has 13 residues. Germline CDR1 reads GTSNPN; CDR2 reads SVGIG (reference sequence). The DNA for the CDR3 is TGTGCCTGGAGTGCCCAGCTAGCGGGGTTTAGGTACTTC. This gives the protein CAWSAQLAGFRYF.

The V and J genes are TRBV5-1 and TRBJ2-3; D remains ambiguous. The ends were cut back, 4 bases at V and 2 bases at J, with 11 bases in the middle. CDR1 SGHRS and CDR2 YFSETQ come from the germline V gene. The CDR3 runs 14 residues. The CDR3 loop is CASSAARPTDTQYF. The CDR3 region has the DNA TGCGCCAGCAGCGCTGCCAGGCCCACAGATACGCAGTATTTT.

In DNA form, the CDR3 reads TGTGCCAGCAGTGTATCAGGGTCCTACGAGCAGTACTTC. It specifies CASSVSGSYEQYF. The J gene is TRBJ2-5, the V gene TRBV6-1, with D perhaps TRBD1 (5 bases). The J call may be mistaken, given a closer DNA end match to TRBJ2-7. The germline V gene has CDR1 MNHNS and CDR2 SASEGT. The CDR3 consists of 13 residues.

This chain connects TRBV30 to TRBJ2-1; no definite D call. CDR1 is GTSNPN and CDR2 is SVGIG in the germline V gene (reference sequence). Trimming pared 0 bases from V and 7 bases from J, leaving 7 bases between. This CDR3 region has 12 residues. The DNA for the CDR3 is TGTGCCTGGAGTGTAAATTGGAATGAGCAGTTCTTC. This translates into CAWSVNWNEQFF.

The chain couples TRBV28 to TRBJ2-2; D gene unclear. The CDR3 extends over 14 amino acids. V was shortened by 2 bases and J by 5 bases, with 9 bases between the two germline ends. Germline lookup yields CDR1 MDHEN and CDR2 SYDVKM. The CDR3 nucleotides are TGTGCCAGCAGTTTAGGGCGTTTAACCGGGGAGCTGTTTTTT. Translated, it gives CASSLGRLTGELFF.

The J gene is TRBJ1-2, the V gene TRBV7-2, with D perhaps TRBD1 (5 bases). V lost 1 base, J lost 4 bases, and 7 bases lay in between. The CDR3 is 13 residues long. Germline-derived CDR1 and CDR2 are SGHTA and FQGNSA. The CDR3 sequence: CASSLGGSYGYTF. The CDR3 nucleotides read TGTGCCAGCAGCTTAGGGGGCAGCTATGGCTACACCTTC.

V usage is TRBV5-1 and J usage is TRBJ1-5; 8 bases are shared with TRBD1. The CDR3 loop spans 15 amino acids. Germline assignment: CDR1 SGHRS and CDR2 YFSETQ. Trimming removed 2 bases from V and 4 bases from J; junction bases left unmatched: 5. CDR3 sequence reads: CASSLQGGSNQPQHF. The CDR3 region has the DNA TGCGCCAGCAGCTTACAGGGGGGTAGTAATCAGCCCCAGCATTTT.

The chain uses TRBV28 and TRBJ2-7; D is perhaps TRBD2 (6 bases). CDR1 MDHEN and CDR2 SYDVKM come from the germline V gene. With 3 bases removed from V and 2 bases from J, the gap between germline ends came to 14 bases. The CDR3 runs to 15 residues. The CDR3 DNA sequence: TGTGCCAGCAGTTTGGAGGGGATACCTCCCTACGAGCAGTACTTC. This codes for CASSLEGIPPYEQYF.

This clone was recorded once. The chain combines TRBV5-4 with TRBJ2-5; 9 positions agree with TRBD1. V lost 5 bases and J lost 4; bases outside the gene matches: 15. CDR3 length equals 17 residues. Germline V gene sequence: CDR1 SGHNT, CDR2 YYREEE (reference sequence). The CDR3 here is CASRQTPGQGLPETQYF. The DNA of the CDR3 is TGTGCCAGCAGACAAACACCGGGACAGGGTCTTCCAGAGACCCAGTACTTC.

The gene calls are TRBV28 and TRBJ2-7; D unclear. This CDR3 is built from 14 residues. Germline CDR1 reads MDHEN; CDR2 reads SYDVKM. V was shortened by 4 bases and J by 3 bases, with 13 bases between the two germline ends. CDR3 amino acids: CASSYLGENYEQYF. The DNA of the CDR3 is TGTGCCAGCAGTTATTTGGGTGAGAACTACGAGCAGTACTTC.

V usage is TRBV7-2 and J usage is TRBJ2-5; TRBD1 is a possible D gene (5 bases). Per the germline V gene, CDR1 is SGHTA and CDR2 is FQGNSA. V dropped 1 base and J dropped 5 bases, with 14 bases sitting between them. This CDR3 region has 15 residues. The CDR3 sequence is CASSLVGGHRETQYF. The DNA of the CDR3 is TGTGCCAGCAGCTTAGTTGGTGGCCACAGGGAGACCCAGTACTTC.

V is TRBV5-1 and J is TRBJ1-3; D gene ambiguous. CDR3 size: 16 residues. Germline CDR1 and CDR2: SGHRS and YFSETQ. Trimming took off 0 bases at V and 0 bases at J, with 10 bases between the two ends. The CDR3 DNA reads TGCGCCAGCAGCTTGGACGGCGGCGGCTCTGGAAACACCATATATTTT. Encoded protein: CASSLDGGGSGNTIYF.

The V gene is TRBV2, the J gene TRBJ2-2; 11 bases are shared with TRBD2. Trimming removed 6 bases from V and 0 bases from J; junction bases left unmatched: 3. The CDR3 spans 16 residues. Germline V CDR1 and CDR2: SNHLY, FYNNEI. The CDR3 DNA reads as TGTGCCAGCAGGAGACTAGCGGGGTCGAACACCGGGGAGCTGTTTTTT. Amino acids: CASRRLAGSNTGELFF.

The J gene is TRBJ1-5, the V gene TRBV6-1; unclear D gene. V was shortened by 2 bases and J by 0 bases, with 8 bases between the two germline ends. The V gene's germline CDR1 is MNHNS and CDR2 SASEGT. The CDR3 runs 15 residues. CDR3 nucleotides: TGTGCCAGCAGTGAAAGTCCCTATAGCAATCAGCCCCAGCATTTT. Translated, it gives CASSESPYSNQPQHF.